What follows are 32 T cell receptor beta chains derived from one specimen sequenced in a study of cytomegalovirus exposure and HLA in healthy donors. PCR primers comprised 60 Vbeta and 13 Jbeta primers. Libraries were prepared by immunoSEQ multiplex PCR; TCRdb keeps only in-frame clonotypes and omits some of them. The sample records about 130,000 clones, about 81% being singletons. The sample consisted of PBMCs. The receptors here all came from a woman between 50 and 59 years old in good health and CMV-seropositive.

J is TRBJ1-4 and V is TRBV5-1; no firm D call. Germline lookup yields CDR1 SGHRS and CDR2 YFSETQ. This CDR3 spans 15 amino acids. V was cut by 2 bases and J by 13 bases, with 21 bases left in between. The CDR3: CASSFEGRVGSGLFF. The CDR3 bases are TGCGCCAGCAGCTTCGAGGGTCGGGTCGGAAGTGGACTGTTTTTT.

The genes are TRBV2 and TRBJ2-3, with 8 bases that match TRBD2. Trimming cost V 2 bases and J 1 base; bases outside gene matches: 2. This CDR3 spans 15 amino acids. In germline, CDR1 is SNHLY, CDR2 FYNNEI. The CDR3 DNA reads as TGTGCCAGCAGTGAACAGACTAGCGGCACAGATACGCAGTATTTT. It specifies CASSEQTSGTDTQYF.

The CDR3 region has the DNA TGTGCCAGCAGGGGGAACAGGAATGAAAAACTGTTTTTT. Protein sequence: CASRGNRNEKLFF. This chain connects TRBV2 to TRBJ1-4, with D possibly matching TRBD1 (5 bases). This CDR3 is 13 amino acids long. Trimming pared 6 bases from V and 5 bases from J, leaving 10 bases between. Germline-derived CDR1 and CDR2 are SNHLY and FYNNEI.

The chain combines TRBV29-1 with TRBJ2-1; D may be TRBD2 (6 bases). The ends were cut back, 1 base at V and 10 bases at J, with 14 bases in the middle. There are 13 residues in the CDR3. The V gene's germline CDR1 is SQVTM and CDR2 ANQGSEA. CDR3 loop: CSVEVGGQEEQFF. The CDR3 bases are TGCAGCGTTGAAGTTGGAGGGCAGGAAGAGCAGTTCTTC.

In DNA, the CDR3 is TGTGCCAGCAGCCGGACTAGCGGGAGAGAAACAGATACGCAGTATTTT. It is translated as CASSRTSGRETDTQYF. This chain uses TRBV9 with TRBJ2-3, with 13 bases matching TRBD2. V trimming: 4 bases; J trimming: 3 bases; junction bases outside the gene matches: 5. CDR3 size: 16 residues. Germline V gene sequence: CDR1 SGDLS, CDR2 YYNGEE.

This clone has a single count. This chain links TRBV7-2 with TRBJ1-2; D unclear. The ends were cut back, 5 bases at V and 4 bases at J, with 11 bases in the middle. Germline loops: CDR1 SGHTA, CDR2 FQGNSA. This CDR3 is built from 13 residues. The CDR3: CASSLVGSYGYTF. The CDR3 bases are TGTGCCAGCAGCCTCGTTGGGAGCTATGGCTACACCTTC.

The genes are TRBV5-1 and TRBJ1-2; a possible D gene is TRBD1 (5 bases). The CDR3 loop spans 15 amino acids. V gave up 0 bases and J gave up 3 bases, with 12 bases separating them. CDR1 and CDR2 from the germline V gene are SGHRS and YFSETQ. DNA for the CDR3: TGCGCCAGCAGCTTGGTTCAGGGAGGATACTATGGCTACACCTTC. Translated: CASSLVQGGYYGYTF.

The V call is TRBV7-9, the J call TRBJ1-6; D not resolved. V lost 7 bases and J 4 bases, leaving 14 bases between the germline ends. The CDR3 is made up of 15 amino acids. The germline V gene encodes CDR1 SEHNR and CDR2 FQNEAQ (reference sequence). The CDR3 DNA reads TGTGCCAGCACGTCGAGGCAGACGTATAATTCACCCCTCCACTTT. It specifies CASTSRQTYNSPLHF.

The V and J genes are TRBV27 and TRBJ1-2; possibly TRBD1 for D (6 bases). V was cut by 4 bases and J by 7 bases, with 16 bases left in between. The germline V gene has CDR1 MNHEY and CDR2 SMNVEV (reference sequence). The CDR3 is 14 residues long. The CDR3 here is CASSWTDRAVGYTF. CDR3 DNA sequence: TGTGCCAGCAGTTGGACAGACAGAGCTGTTGGCTACACCTTC.

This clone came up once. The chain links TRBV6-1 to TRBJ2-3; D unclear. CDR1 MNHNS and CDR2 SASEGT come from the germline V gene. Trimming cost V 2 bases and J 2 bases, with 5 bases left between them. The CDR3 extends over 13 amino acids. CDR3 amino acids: CASSEWPTDTQYF. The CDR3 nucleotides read TGTGCCAGCAGTGAATGGCCCACAGATACGCAGTATTTT.

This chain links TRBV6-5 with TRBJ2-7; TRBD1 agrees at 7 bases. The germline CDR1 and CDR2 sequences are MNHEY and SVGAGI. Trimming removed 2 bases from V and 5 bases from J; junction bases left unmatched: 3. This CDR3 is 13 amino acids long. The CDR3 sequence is CASSYRTGDEQYF. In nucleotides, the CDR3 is TGTGCCAGCAGTTACCGGACAGGTGACGAGCAGTACTTC.

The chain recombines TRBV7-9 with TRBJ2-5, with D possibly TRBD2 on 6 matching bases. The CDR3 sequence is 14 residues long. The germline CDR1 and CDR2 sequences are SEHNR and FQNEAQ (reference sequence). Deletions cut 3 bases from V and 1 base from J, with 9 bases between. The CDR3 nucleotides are TGTGCCAGCAGCTTGATGGGAGGCCAAGAGACCCAGTACTTC. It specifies CASSLMGGQETQYF.

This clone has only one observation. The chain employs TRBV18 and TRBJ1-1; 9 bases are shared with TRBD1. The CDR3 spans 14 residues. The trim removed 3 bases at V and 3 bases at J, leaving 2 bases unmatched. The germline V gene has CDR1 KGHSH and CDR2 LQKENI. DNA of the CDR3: TGTGCCAGCTCACCCACAGGGGGCGACACTGAAGCTTTCTTT. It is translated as CASSPTGGDTEAFF.

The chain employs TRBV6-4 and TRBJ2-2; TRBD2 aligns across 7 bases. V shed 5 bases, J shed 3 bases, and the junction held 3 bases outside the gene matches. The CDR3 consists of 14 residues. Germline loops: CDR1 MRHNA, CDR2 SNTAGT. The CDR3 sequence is CASSTSAHTGELFF. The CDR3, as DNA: TGTGCCAGCAGTACTAGCGCGCACACCGGGGAGCTGTTTTTT.

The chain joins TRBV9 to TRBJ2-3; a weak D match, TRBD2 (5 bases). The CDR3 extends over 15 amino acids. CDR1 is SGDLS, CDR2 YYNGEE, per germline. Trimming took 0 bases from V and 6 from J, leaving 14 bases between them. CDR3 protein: CASSVGLAGGDTQYF. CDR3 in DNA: TGTGCCAGCAGCGTAGGCCTAGCCGGCGGGGATACGCAGTATTTT.

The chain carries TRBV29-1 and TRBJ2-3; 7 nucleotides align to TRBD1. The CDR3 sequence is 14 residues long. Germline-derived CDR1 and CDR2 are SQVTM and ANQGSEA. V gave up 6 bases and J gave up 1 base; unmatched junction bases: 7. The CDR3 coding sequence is TGCAGCGTCCGACAGGGAACTGGCACAGATACGCAGTATTTT. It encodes CSVRQGTGTDTQYF.

The CDR3 sequence is CASSGLGGGVQETQYF. The CDR3 bases are TGTGCCAGCAGTGGCCTCGGCGGAGGTGTCCAAGAGACCCAGTACTTC. This sequence joins TRBV6-1 and TRBJ2-5; a possible D gene is TRBD2 (5 bases). The CDR3 is 16 residues long. Trimming shortened V by 4 bases and J by 1 base, and 16 bases separated the two germline ends. CDR1 and CDR2 (germline): MNHNS, SASEGT.

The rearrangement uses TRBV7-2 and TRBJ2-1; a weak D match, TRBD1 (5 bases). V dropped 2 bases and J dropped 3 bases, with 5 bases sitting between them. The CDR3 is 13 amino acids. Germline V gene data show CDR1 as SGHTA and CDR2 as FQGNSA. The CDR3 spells CASSLQGYNEQFF. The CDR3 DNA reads TGTGCCAGCAGCTTACAGGGCTACAATGAGCAGTTCTTC.

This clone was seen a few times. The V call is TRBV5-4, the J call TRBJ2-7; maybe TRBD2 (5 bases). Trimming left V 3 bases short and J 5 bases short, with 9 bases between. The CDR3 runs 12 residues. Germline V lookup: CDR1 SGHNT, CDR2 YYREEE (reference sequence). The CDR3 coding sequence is TGTGCCAGCAGCTCTCGGCGGGACGAGCAGTACTTC. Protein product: CASSSRRDEQYF.

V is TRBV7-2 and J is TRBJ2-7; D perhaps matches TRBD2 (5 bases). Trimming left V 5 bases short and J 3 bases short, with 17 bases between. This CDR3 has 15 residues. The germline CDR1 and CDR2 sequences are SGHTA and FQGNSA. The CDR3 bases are TGTGCCAGCAGCCGCGGGTGGGCTAGCAGCTACGAGCAGTACTTC. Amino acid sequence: CASSRGWASSYEQYF. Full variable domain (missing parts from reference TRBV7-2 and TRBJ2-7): GAGVSQSPSNKVTEKGKDVELRCDPISGHTALYWYRQSLGQGLEFLIYFQGNSAPDKSGLPSDRFSAERTGGSVSTLTIQRTQQEDSAVYLCASSRGWASSYEQYFGPGTRLTVT.

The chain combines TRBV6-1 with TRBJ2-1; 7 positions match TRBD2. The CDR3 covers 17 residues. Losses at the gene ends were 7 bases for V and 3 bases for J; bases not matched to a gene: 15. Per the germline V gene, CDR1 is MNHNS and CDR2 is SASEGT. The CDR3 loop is CASIDPTGGPSYNEQFF. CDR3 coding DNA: TGTGCCAGCATTGATCCAACGGGGGGACCCAGCTACAATGAGCAGTTCTTC.

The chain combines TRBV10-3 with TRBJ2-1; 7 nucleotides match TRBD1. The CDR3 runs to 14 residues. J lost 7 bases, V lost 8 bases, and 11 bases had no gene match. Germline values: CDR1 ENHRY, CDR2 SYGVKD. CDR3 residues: CAIERGDSRNEQFF. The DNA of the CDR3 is TGTGCCATCGAGAGAGGGGACAGTAGAAATGAGCAGTTCTTC.

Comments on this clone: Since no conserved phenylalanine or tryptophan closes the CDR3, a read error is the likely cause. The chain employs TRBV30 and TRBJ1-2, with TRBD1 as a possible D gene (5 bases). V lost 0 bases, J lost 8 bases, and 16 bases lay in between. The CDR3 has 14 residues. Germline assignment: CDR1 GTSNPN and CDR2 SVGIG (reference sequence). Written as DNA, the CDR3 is TGTGCCTGGAGTGTACTCGGGGCTACGGGGGGCTACACCCTC. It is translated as CAWSVLGATGGYTL.

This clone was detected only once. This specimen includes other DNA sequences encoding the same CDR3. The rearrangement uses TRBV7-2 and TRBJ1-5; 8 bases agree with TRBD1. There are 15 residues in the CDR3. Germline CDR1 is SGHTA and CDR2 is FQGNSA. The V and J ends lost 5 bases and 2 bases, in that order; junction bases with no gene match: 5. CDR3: CASSVGQAGNQPQHF. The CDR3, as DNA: TGTGCCAGCAGCGTGGGACAGGCGGGCAATCAGCCCCAGCATTTT.

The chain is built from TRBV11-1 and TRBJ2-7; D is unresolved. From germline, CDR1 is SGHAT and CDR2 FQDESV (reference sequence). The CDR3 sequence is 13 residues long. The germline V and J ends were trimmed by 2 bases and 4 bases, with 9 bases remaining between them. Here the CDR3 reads CASSLIDSYEQYF. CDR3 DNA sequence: TGTGCCAGCAGCTTAATAGACTCTTACGAGCAGTACTTC. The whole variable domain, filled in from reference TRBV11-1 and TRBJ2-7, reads EAEVAQSPRYKITEKSQAVAFWCDPISGHATLYWYRQILGQGPELLVQFQDESVVDDSQLPKDRFSAERLKGVDSTLKIQPAELGDSAMYLCASSLIDSYEQYFGPGTRLTVT.

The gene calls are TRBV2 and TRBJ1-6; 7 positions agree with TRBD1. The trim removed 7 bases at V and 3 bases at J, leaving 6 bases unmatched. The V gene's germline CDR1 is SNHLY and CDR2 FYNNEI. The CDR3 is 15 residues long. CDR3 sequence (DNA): TGTGCCAGCACCCGGGACAGATTCTATAATTCACCCCTCCACTTT. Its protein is CASTRDRFYNSPLHF.

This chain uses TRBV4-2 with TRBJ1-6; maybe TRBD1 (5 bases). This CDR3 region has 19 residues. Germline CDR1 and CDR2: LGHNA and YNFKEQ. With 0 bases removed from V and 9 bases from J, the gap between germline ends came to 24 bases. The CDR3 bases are TGTGCCAGCAGCCAAGATCACCCATCCGCCCGGGCCAGGGTTTCACCCCTCCACTTT. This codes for CASSQDHPSARARVSPLHF.

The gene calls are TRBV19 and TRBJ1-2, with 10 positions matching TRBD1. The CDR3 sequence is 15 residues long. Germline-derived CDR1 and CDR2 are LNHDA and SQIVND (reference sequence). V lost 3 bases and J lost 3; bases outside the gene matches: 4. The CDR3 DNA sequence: TGTGCCAGTAGTATGGTGGGACAGGGGTACTATGGCTACACCTTC. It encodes CASSMVGQGYYGYTF.

This CDR3 reads CASSPASRTGYSYEQYF. The CDR3 coding sequence is TGTGCCAGCAGCCCCGCAAGCCGGACAGGGTACTCCTACGAGCAGTACTTC. The rearrangement uses TRBV13 and TRBJ2-7; 8 bases match TRBD1. The CDR3 consists of 17 residues. Germline loops: CDR1 PRHDT, CDR2 FYEKMQ (reference sequence). With V trimmed by 5 bases and J by 0 bases, 12 bases remained unmatched.

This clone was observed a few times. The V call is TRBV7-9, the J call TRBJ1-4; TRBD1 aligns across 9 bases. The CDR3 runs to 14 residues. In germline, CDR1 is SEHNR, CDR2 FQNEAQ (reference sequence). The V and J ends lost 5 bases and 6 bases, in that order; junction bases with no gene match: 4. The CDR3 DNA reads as TGTGCCAGCAGCCTGCGGACAGGGGATGAAAAACTGTTTTTT. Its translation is CASSLRTGDEKLFF.

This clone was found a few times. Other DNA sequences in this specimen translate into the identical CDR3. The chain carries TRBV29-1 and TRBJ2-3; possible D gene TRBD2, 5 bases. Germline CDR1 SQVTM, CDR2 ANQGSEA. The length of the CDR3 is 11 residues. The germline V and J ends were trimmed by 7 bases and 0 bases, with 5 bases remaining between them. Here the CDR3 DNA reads TGCAGCGGGACTAGCACAGATACGCAGTATTTT. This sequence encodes CSGTSTDTQYF.

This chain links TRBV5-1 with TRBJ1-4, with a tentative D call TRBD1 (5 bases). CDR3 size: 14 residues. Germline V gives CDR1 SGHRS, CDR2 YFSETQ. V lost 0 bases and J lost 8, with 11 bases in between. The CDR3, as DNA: TGCGCCAGCAGCTTGGCCAGGGAAGGCGAAAAACTGTTTTTT. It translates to CASSLAREGEKLFF.